The 14 T cell receptor beta chains presented below share a single source sample, sequenced in a study of CD8 T cells in Susac syndrome. An input of roughly 0.5 to 1 ug of RNA was subjected to reverse transcription using random hexamers. TCRdb reanalysed the immunoSEQ multiplex PCR reads using MiXCR and keeps one entry per CDR3 protein. Of roughly 86,000 distinct CDR3 sequences in the sample, approximately 96% are singletons; the top ten hold about 0.65%. The specimen was CD8+ T cells from PBMCs. The receptors come from a human donor with Susac syndrome.

The chain employs TRBV5-1 and TRBJ2-7, with D perhaps given as TRBD1 or TRBD2 (5 bases each). The CDR3 is 16 residues long. V lost 4 bases, J lost 1 base, and 18 bases lay in between. Germline lookup yields CDR1 SGHRS and CDR2 YFSETQ. CDR3 sequence (DNA): TGCGCCAGCAGCCCCGGGACGGGCGATGGATCCTACGAGCAGTACTTC. Protein: CASSPGTGDGSYEQYF.

The CDR3 DNA reads as TGTGCCAGCTCACCACCGTCGGGCGCCTACGAGCAGTACTTC. It is translated as CASSPPSGAYEQYF. The rearrangement uses TRBV18 and TRBJ2-7; no clear D gene. Germline V gene sequence: CDR1 KGHSH, CDR2 LQKENI. The CDR3 loop spans 14 amino acids. Trimming removed 0 bases at V and 2 bases at J, with 8 bases between. The full variable domain, with the rest looked up from reference TRBV18 and TRBJ2-7, is NAGVMQNPRHLVRRRGQEARLRCSPMKGHSHVYWYRQLPEEGLKFMVYLQKENIIDESGMPKERFSAEFPKEGPSILRIQQVVRGDSAAYFCASSPPSGAYEQYFGPGTRLTVT.

This clonotype was seen only once. The chain combines TRBV29-1 with TRBJ1-1; D is unclear. V shed 0 bases and J shed 1 base, with 9 bases lying between them. CDR3 size: 14 residues. Germline CDR1 SQVTM, CDR2 ANQGSEA. The CDR3 nucleotides read TGCAGCGTTGAAGAACCCCCCCGGAACACTGAAGCTTTCTTT. Residues: CSVEEPPRNTEAFF.

This clonotype was detected once. The rearrangement uses TRBV15 and TRBJ1-1, with 10 nucleotides matching TRBD1. CDR3 size: 19 residues. Germline-derived CDR1 and CDR2 are LNHNV and YYDKDF (reference sequence). V shed 0 bases, J shed 1 base, and the junction held 11 bases outside the gene matches. CDR3 DNA sequence: TGTGCCACCAGCAGAGATTCGTACGACAGGGGGCAAGGGAACACTGAAGCTTTCTTT. The encoded protein is CATSRDSYDRGQGNTEAFF.

This chain connects TRBV11-3 to TRBJ2-1; either TRBD1 or TRBD2 may fit D (5 bases each). The CDR3 sequence is 14 residues long. Between the trimmed V and J ends, which lost 5 bases and 4 bases, there was a span of 12 bases. Germline CDR1 and CDR2: SGHNT and YENEEA. The CDR3 loop is CASSTRDRYNEQFF. CDR3 sequence (DNA): TGTGCCAGCAGCACCCGGGACCGTTACAATGAGCAGTTCTTC.

The sample holds one count of this clonotype. The rearrangement joins TRBV20-1 to TRBJ1-2, with 8 bases fitting TRBD1. This CDR3 has 14 amino acids. Germline V gives CDR1 DFQATT, CDR2 SNEGSKA (reference sequence). Trimming cost V 2 bases and J 0 bases; bases outside gene matches: 2. The DNA for the CDR3 is TGCAGTGCTAGAAGACAGGGGACTAACTATGGCTACACCTTC. Its translation is CSARRQGTNYGYTF.

This chain joins TRBV5-1 and TRBJ2-5; TRBD1 agrees at 11 bases. J gave up 5 bases and V 4 bases, and 10 bases lay outside the gene matches. Germline V gives CDR1 SGHRS, CDR2 YFSETQ. This CDR3 spans 16 amino acids. The CDR3: CASSAWTGGALETQYF. The DNA of the CDR3 is TGCGCCAGCAGCGCCTGGACAGGGGGCGCGTTGGAGACCCAGTACTTC.

The V call is TRBV20-1, the J call TRBJ1-3; D gene uncertain. Per the germline V gene, CDR1 is DFQATT and CDR2 is SNEGSKA (reference sequence). The CDR3 has 13 amino acids. V lost 5 bases to trimming and J lost 1 base, with 9 bases between them. The CDR3 DNA is TGCAGTGCTTCTCCCACTTCTGGAAACACCATATATTTT. Protein product: CSASPTSGNTIYF.

The gene calls are TRBV4-3 and TRBJ1-1, with D unclear. V shed 0 bases and J shed 1 base, with 9 bases lying between them. The CDR3 is 15 amino acids. Germline loops: CDR1 LGHNA, CDR2 YSLEER. CDR3 nucleotides: TGCGCCAGCAGCCAAGACCGGCAGTCGAACACTGAAGCTTTCTTT. Residues: CASSQDRQSNTEAFF.

The V gene is TRBV7-8, the J gene TRBJ1-5, with D perhaps matching TRBD1 (5 bases). The CDR3 spans 20 residues. Germline CDR1 SGHVS, CDR2 FQNEAQ. With 6 bases removed from V and 0 bases from J, the gap between germline ends came to 27 bases. The CDR3 loop reads CASRPASGRSSLDSNQPQHF. The CDR3 bases are TGTGCCAGCAGGCCGGCGTCGGGACGGAGTTCACTGGATAGCAATCAGCCCCAGCATTTT.

This sequence joins TRBV7-2 and TRBJ1-2; D remains ambiguous. The V gene lost 5 bases and the J gene lost 5 bases, with 15 bases spanning the gap. This CDR3 is 14 amino acids long. Germline CDR1 and CDR2: SGHTA and FQGNSA. CDR3 sequence: CASSPMGSGYGYTF. CDR3 DNA: TGTGCCAGCAGCCCAATGGGGTCTGGATATGGCTACACCTTC.

The CDR3 is CSARGRQITEAFF. The CDR3 DNA follows: TGCAGTGCTAGAGGTCGACAGATCACTGAAGCTTTCTTT. The rearrangement joins TRBV20-1 to TRBJ1-1; weak D call: TRBD1 (5 bases). This CDR3 has 13 amino acids. Trimming removed 1 base at V and 4 bases at J, with 10 bases between. Germline CDR1 DFQATT, CDR2 SNEGSKA (reference sequence).

This chain connects TRBV5-1 to TRBJ2-7; TRBD1 aligns across 8 bases. Germline V gene lookup returns CDR1 SGHRS and CDR2 YFSETQ. The CDR3 is made up of 14 amino acids. The V gene end was trimmed by 3 bases and the J gene end by 6 bases; junction bases not matched to a gene: 8. The CDR3 reads CASSSSDRALEQYF. The DNA for the CDR3 is TGCGCCAGCAGCTCCTCGGACAGGGCCCTCGAGCAGTACTTC.

J is TRBJ1-1 and V is TRBV2; 8 positions agree with TRBD1. This CDR3 region has 16 residues. Germline-derived CDR1 and CDR2 are SNHLY and FYNNEI. Trimming at V came to 7 bases and at J to 5 bases, leaving 15 bases not matched to a gene. CDR3 nucleotide sequence: TGTGCCAGCAAGCGACAGGGGCTTGGGAGGAAGACTGAAGCTTTCTTT. Its protein product is CASKRQGLGRKTEAFF.